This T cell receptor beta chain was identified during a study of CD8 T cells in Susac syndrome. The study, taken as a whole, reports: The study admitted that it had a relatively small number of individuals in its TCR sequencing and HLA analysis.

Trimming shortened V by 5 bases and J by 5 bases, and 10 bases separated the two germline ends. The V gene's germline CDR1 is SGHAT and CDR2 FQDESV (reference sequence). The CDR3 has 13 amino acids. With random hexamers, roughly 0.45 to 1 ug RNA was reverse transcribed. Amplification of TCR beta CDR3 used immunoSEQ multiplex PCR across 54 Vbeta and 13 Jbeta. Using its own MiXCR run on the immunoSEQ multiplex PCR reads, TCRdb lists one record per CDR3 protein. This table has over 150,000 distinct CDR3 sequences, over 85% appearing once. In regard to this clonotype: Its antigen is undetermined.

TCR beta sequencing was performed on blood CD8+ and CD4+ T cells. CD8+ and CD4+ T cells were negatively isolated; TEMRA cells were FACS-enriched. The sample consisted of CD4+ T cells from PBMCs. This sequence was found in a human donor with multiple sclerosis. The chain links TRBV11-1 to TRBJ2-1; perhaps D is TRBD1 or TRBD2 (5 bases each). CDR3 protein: CASSRGRNNEQFF. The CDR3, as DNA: TGTGCCAGCAGCCGGGGACGGAACAATGAGCAGTTCTTC.